This T cell receptor (beta chain) was profiled in a study of identical twins. TCRdb re-analysed the 5' RACE reads in MiXCR, keeping a single row per CDR3 protein. The sample yields hundreds of thousands of distinct CDR3 sequences, 9% to 15% seen once. The CDR3 totals 11 residues. This clonotype showed up many times. Compared with germline, one end of the junction differs, possibly owing to a read error. In addition, the sample was reused for a study of yellow fever vaccine responses in identical twins. That paper adds: In identical twins, vaccine T cell responses appeared partly shared and partly individual.

The rearrangement links TRBV12-3 or TRBV12-4 to TRBJ1-3; D perhaps matches TRBD1 (5 bases). This clonotype was sampled from a woman under 30 in good health. The material sequenced was PBMCs. The CDR3 loop reads CASSRGNTIYF. For the CDR3, the DNA is TGCGCCAGCAGCCGGGGGAACACCATATATTTT.